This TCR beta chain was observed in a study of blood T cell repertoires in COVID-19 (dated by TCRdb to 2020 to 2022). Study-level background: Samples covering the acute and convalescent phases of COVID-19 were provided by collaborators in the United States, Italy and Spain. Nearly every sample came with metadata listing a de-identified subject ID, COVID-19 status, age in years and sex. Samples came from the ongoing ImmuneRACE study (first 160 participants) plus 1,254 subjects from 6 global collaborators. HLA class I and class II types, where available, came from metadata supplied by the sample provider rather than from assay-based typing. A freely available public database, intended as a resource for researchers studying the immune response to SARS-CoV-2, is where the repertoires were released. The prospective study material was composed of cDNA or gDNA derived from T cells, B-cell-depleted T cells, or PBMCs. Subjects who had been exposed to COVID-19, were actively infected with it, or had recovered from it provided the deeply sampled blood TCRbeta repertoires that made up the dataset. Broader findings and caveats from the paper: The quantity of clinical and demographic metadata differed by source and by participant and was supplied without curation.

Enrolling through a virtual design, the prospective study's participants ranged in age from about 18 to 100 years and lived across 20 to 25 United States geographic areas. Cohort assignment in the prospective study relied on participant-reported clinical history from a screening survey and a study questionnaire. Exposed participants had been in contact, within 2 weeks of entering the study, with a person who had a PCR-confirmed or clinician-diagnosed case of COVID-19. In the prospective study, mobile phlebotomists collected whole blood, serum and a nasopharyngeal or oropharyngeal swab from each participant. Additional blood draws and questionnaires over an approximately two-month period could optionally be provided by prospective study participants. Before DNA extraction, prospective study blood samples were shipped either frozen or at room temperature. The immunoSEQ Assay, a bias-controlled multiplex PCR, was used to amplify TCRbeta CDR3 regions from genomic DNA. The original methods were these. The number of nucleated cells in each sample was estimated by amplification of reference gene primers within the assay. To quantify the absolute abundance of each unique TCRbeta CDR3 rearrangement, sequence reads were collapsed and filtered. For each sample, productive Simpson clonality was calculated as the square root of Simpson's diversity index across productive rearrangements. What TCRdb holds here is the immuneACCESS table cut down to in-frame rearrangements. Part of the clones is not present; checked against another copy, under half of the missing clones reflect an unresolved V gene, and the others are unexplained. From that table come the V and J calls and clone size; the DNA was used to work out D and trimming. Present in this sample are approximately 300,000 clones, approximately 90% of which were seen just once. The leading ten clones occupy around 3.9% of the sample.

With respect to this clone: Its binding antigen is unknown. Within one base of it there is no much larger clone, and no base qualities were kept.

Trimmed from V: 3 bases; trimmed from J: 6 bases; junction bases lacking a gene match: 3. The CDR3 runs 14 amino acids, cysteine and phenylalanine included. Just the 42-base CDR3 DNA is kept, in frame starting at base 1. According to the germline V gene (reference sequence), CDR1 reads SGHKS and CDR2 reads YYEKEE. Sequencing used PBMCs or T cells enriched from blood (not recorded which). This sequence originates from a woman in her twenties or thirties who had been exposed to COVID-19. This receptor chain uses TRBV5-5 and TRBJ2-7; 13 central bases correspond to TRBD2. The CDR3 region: CASSSGLAGIEQYF. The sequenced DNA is TGTGCCAGCAGCTCGGGACTAGCGGGGATCGAGCAGTACTTC.